Here is one T cell receptor beta chain with its context. This entry is derived from a study of blood T cell repertoires in COVID-19. Authors' methods: Nucleated cell number was recorded as an estimate derived from reference gene primer amplification. Some clones are missing from TCRdb's copy, which holds only in-frame ones; the method was immunoSEQ multiplex PCR. That table supplies the V and J calls and clone size; D and trimming were determined from the DNA. The sample contains about 100,000 clones, approximately 86% of which appear only once. The V and J ends lost 3 bases and 7 bases, in that order; junction bases with no gene match: 11. Germline V gene sequence: CDR1 LGHNA, CDR2 YSLEER. CDR3 length: 16 amino acids.

Sequencing was done on a sample of peripheral blood. The chain recombines TRBV4-3 with TRBJ2-1; 8 nucleotides align to TRBD1. The TCR sequence derives from a man older than 75 with active or convalescent COVID-19. Here the CDR3 reads CASSQEENRGWNEQFF. CDR3 DNA sequence: TGCGCCAGCAGCCAGGAGGAAAACAGGGGGTGGAATGAGCAGTTCTTC.